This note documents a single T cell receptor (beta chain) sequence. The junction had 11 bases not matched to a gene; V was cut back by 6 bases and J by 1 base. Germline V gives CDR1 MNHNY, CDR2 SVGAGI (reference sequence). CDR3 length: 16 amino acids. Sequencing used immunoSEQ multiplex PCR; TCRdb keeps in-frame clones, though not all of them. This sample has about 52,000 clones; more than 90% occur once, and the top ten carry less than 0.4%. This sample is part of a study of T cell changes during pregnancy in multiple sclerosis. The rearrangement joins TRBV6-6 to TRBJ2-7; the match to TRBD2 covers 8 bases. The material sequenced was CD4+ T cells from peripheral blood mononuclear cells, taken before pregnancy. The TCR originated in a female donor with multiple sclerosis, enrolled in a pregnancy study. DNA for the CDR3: TGTGCCAGCAGCCGCACTACTAGCGGTTTATCCTACGAGCAGTACTTC. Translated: CASSRTTSGLSYEQYF.